A selection of T cell receptor beta chains follows, all from one sample in a study of cytomegalovirus exposure and HLA in healthy donors. The data were produced by immunoSEQ multiplex PCR, yet TCRdb's version contains in-frame clones alone and is incomplete. The data contain around 150,000 clones, around 80% of them singletons. The sample comprised PBMCs. Every receptor here comes from a middle-aged woman in good health and CMV-seropositive. Each CDR3 is given with its conserved first and last residue. Fields, in order: CDR3 protein, CDR3 DNA, D gene, clone size, V gene, CDR3 length, J gene. A D gene is named only where the DNA matches it firmly. Expanded clones are given a class, and other clones once, few, many or no size at all.

CDR3aa: CASRDRDYGNQPQHF; CDR3nt: TGTGCCAGCAGAGACAGGGATTATGGCAATCAGCCCCAGCATTTT; d_gene: TRBD1; abundance: few; v_gene: TRBV19; len: 15; j_gene: TRBJ1-5
CDR3aa: CASSLNRGYEQYF; CDR3nt: TGCGCCAGCAGCCTGAACAGGGGCTACGAGCAGTACTTC; d_gene: TRBD1; abundance: NA; v_gene: TRBV5-1; len: 13; j_gene: TRBJ2-7
CDR3aa: CATVPPGYNEQFF; CDR3nt: TGTGCCACCGTTCCACCGGGATACAATGAGCAGTTCTTC; d_gene: NA; abundance: NA; v_gene: TRBV6-5; len: 13; j_gene: TRBJ2-1
CDR3aa: CASSSSSSALNGYTF; CDR3nt: TGTGCCAGCAGTAGCTCGAGCAGCGCCCTAAATGGCTACACCTTC; d_gene: NA; abundance: NA; v_gene: TRBV2; len: 15; j_gene: TRBJ1-2
CDR3aa: CASSIVAGGPPGELFF; CDR3nt: TGTGCCAGTAGTATAGTGGCGGGAGGGCCCCCCGGGGAGCTGTTTTTT; d_gene: TRBD2; abundance: NA; v_gene: TRBV19; len: 16; j_gene: TRBJ2-2
CDR3aa: CASSFSGGSTDTQYF; CDR3nt: TGTGCCAGCAGCTTTAGCGGGGGTAGCACAGATACGCAGTATTTT; d_gene: TRBD2; abundance: NA; v_gene: TRBV7-8; len: 15; j_gene: TRBJ2-3
CDR3aa: CASSQPTGQYGYTF; CDR3nt: TGCGCCAGCAGCCAGCCGACAGGGCAGTATGGCTACACCTTC; d_gene: TRBD1; abundance: NA; v_gene: TRBV4-1; len: 14; j_gene: TRBJ1-2
CDR3aa: CASAGGRGNIQYF; CDR3nt: TGCGCCAGCGCAGGGGGACGGGGAAACATTCAGTACTTC; d_gene: TRBD1; abundance: NA; v_gene: TRBV10-1; len: 13; j_gene: TRBJ2-4
CDR3aa: CAWSGGGEQYF; CDR3nt: TGTGCCTGGAGTGGAGGGGGCGAGCAGTACTTC; d_gene: NA; abundance: NA; v_gene: TRBV30; len: 11; j_gene: TRBJ2-7
CDR3aa: CASSQDRTANTEAFF; CDR3nt: TGCGCCAGCAGCCAAGATCGGACAGCGAACACTGAAGCTTTCTTT; d_gene: NA; abundance: few; v_gene: TRBV4-3; len: 15; j_gene: TRBJ1-1
CDR3aa: CASSEGQGWDEQYF; CDR3nt: TGTGCCAGCAGTGAGGGACAGGGATGGGACGAGCAGTACTTC; d_gene: TRBD1; abundance: NA; v_gene: TRBV6-1; len: 14; j_gene: TRBJ2-7
CDR3aa: CASSYGGRVLYQPQHF; CDR3nt: TGTGCCAGCAGTTATGGAGGCCGGGTTCTTTATCAGCCCCAGCATTTT; d_gene: NA; abundance: NA; v_gene: TRBV6-6; len: 16; j_gene: TRBJ1-5
CDR3aa: CASSYHDRERYGYTF; CDR3nt: TGTGCCAGCAGTTACCACGATCGGGAGCGCTATGGCTACACCTTC; d_gene: NA; abundance: once; v_gene: TRBV6-6; len: 15; j_gene: TRBJ1-2
CDR3aa: CSSSLDLHEPGEEQYF; CDR3nt: TGTTCCAGCAGCTTAGATCTTCATGAGCCGGGTGAGGAGCAGTACTTC; d_gene: NA; abundance: NA; v_gene: TRBV7-9; len: 16; j_gene: TRBJ2-7
CDR3aa: CAWSVEAGIQETQYF; CDR3nt: TGTGCCTGGAGTGTAGAAGCGGGGATTCAAGAGACCCAGTACTTC; d_gene: TRBD2; abundance: NA; v_gene: TRBV30; len: 15; j_gene: TRBJ2-5
CDR3aa: CATSGLAGGPNEQFF; CDR3nt: TGTGCCACCAGCGGGCTAGCGGGGGGGCCCAATGAGCAGTTCTTC; d_gene: TRBD2; abundance: NA; v_gene: TRBV15; len: 15; j_gene: TRBJ2-1
CDR3aa: CASSFQATNEKLFF; CDR3nt: TGTGCCAGCAGCTTTCAGGCAACTAATGAAAAACTGTTTTTT; d_gene: NA; abundance: NA; v_gene: TRBV5-5; len: 14; j_gene: TRBJ1-4
CDR3aa: CASSPPRGFGTDTQYF; CDR3nt: TGCGCCAGCAGCCCTCCCCGGGGGTTCGGGACAGATACGCAGTATTTT; d_gene: NA; abundance: NA; v_gene: TRBV5-1; len: 16; j_gene: TRBJ2-3
CDR3aa: CASSVDSSNQPQHF; CDR3nt: TGCGCCAGCAGCGTAGATAGTAGCAATCAGCCCCAGCATTTT; d_gene: NA; abundance: NA; v_gene: TRBV5-1; len: 14; j_gene: TRBJ1-5
CDR3aa: CAWSVPAGAFF; CDR3nt: TGTGCCTGGAGTGTCCCAGCGGGAGCTTTCTTT; d_gene: NA; abundance: few; v_gene: TRBV30; len: 11; j_gene: TRBJ1-1
CDR3aa: CASGSGTGVGNEQFF; CDR3nt: TGTGCTAGTGGTTCCGGGACAGGGGTTGGGAATGAGCAGTTCTTC; d_gene: TRBD1; abundance: NA; v_gene: TRBV12-5; len: 15; j_gene: TRBJ2-1
CDR3aa: CASTPRGRGYNEQFF; CDR3nt: TGTGCCAGCACCCCCAGAGGCAGGGGGTACAATGAGCAGTTCTTC; d_gene: TRBD1; abundance: NA; v_gene: TRBV6-5; len: 15; j_gene: TRBJ2-1
CDR3aa: CASSYFGLGEQYF; CDR3nt: TGTGCCAGCAGTTATTTTGGACTAGGGGAGCAGTACTTC; d_gene: TRBD2; abundance: NA; v_gene: TRBV6-7; len: 13; j_gene: TRBJ2-5
CDR3aa: CASSEGAAGNTEAFF; CDR3nt: TGTGCCAGCAGTGAAGGAGCGGCCGGGAACACTGAAGCTTTCTTT; d_gene: NA; abundance: few; v_gene: TRBV6-1; len: 15; j_gene: TRBJ1-1
CDR3aa: CASTLTVNYGYTF; CDR3nt: TGTGCCAGCACCCTGACAGTAAACTATGGCTACACCTTC; d_gene: NA; abundance: NA; v_gene: TRBV6-1; len: 13; j_gene: TRBJ1-2
CDR3aa: CASSPRGPYEQYF; CDR3nt: TGTGCCAGCTCACCGAGGGGGCCCTACGAGCAGTACTTC; d_gene: TRBD1; abundance: NA; v_gene: TRBV18; len: 13; j_gene: TRBJ2-7
CDR3aa: CASSGGAYEQYF; CDR3nt: TGCGCCAGCTCGGGAGGGGCCTACGAGCAGTACTTC; d_gene: TRBD2; abundance: once; v_gene: TRBV5-1; len: 12; j_gene: TRBJ2-7
CDR3aa: CASSQDFGTNTGELFF; CDR3nt: TGTGCCAGCAGCCAAGATTTCGGGACGAACACCGGGGAGCTGTTTTTT; d_gene: NA; abundance: NA; v_gene: TRBV14; len: 16; j_gene: TRBJ2-2
CDR3aa: CASSVQDSGNTIYF; CDR3nt: TGTGCCAGCAGCGTACAGGACTCTGGAAACACCATATATTTT; d_gene: NA; abundance: NA; v_gene: TRBV11-1; len: 14; j_gene: TRBJ1-3
CDR3aa: CASSLVGQNQPQHF; CDR3nt: TGTGCCAGCAGCTTAGTGGGGCAGAATCAGCCCCAGCATTTT; d_gene: NA; abundance: NA; v_gene: TRBV7-2; len: 14; j_gene: TRBJ1-5
CDR3aa: CASSPEASGVRNIQYF; CDR3nt: TGCGCCAGCAGCCCAGAGGCTAGCGGGGTACGAAACATTCAGTACTTC; d_gene: TRBD2; abundance: NA; v_gene: TRBV4-3; len: 16; j_gene: TRBJ2-4
CDR3aa: CASSLSNPWDRGGYNEQFF; CDR3nt: TGTGCCAGCAGCTTGAGTAACCCTTGGGACAGAGGGGGCTACAATGAGCAGTTCTTC; d_gene: TRBD1; abundance: NA; v_gene: TRBV7-2; len: 19; j_gene: TRBJ2-1
CDR3aa: CASSFRAAGDGYTF; CDR3nt: TGTGCCAGCAGTTTTAGGGCGGCAGGGGATGGCTACACCTTC; d_gene: NA; abundance: once; v_gene: TRBV7-2; len: 14; j_gene: TRBJ1-2
CDR3aa: CASSVGQGGYEQYF; CDR3nt: TGTGCCAGCAGCGTAGGGCAGGGTGGCTACGAGCAGTACTTC; d_gene: NA; abundance: NA; v_gene: TRBV9; len: 14; j_gene: TRBJ2-7
CDR3aa: CASSKTSGSSNEQFF; CDR3nt: TGTGCCAGCAGCAAGACTAGCGGGAGTAGCAATGAGCAGTTCTTC; d_gene: TRBD2; abundance: NA; v_gene: TRBV7-3; len: 15; j_gene: TRBJ2-1
CDR3aa: CARLGGRFLSGANVLTF; CDR3nt: TGTGCCAGGTTAGGGGGACGGTTCCTCTCTGGGGCCAACGTCCTGACTTTC; d_gene: NA; abundance: NA; v_gene: TRBV9; len: 17; j_gene: TRBJ2-6
CDR3aa: CASSVGAPGAGELFF; CDR3nt: TGTGCCAGCAGTGTAGGTGCCCCGGGGGCCGGGGAGCTGTTTTTT; d_gene: NA; abundance: NA; v_gene: TRBV2; len: 15; j_gene: TRBJ2-2
CDR3aa: CASSLGLAGRYEQYF; CDR3nt: TGTGCCAGCAGCCTAGGGCTAGCGGGGAGATACGAGCAGTACTTC; d_gene: TRBD2; abundance: few; v_gene: TRBV5-4; len: 15; j_gene: TRBJ2-7
CDR3aa: CASSPRISGLLSGANVLTF; CDR3nt: TGTGCCAGCAGCCCCCGAATTAGCGGGCTTCTCTCTGGGGCCAACGTCCTGACTTTC; d_gene: TRBD2; abundance: once; v_gene: TRBV7-2; len: 19; j_gene: TRBJ2-6
CDR3aa: CASSFWTRGQGETQYF; CDR3nt: TGTGCCAGCAGCTTTTGGACCCGAGGACAGGGGGAGACCCAGTACTTC; d_gene: TRBD1; abundance: NA; v_gene: TRBV11-2; len: 16; j_gene: TRBJ2-5
CDR3aa: CASSIVGGSTDTQYF; CDR3nt: TGTGCCAGTAGTATAGTAGGCGGGAGCACAGATACGCAGTATTTT; d_gene: NA; abundance: NA; v_gene: TRBV19; len: 15; j_gene: TRBJ2-3
CDR3aa: CASSLAGGLAMYNEQFF; CDR3nt: TGTGCCAGCAGCTTAGCGGGGGGACTAGCGATGTACAATGAGCAGTTCTTC; d_gene: TRBD2; abundance: NA; v_gene: TRBV7-7; len: 17; j_gene: TRBJ2-1
CDR3aa: CASGNRGRGQSGYTF; CDR3nt: TGTGCCAGCGGAAACAGGGGCAGGGGGCAAAGTGGCTACACCTTC; d_gene: TRBD1; abundance: NA; v_gene: TRBV28; len: 15; j_gene: TRBJ1-2
CDR3aa: CASSFQTGWDTEAFF; CDR3nt: TGTGCCAGCAGCTTCCAGACAGGGTGGGACACTGAAGCTTTCTTT; d_gene: TRBD1; abundance: few; v_gene: TRBV7-9; len: 15; j_gene: TRBJ1-1
CDR3aa: CASETRGLETQYF; CDR3nt: TGTGCCAGCGAAACGCGGGGCTTAGAGACCCAGTACTTC; d_gene: NA; abundance: few; v_gene: TRBV28; len: 13; j_gene: TRBJ2-5
CDR3aa: CATVGLAATGELFF; CDR3nt: TGTGCCACCGTGGGGCTAGCGGCCACCGGGGAGCTGTTTTTT; d_gene: TRBD2; abundance: NA; v_gene: TRBV7-2; len: 14; j_gene: TRBJ2-2
CDR3aa: CASSSTPVRDSSYEQYF; CDR3nt: TGCGCCAGCAGCTCAACCCCGGTCCGGGACAGTTCCTACGAGCAGTACTTC; d_gene: TRBD1; abundance: NA; v_gene: TRBV4-1; len: 17; j_gene: TRBJ2-7
CDR3aa: CASSSGTWETQYF; CDR3nt: TGTGCCAGCAGTTCCGGGACTTGGGAGACCCAGTACTTC; d_gene: NA; abundance: NA; v_gene: TRBV6-1; len: 13; j_gene: TRBJ2-5
CDR3aa: CASGQDLEWTRDYEQYF; CDR3nt: TGCGCCAGCGGCCAAGATCTAGAATGGACTAGGGACTACGAGCAGTACTTC; d_gene: TRBD2; abundance: NA; v_gene: TRBV4-3; len: 17; j_gene: TRBJ2-7
CDR3aa: CASSPELAGGGTDTQYF; CDR3nt: TGTGCCAGCAGTCCCGAACTAGCGGGAGGTGGCACAGATACGCAGTATTTT; d_gene: TRBD2; abundance: NA; v_gene: TRBV7-6; len: 17; j_gene: TRBJ2-3
CDR3aa: CASSQERTGGREAFF; CDR3nt: TGCGCCAGCAGCCAAGAAAGGACGGGGGGCAGGGAAGCTTTCTTT; d_gene: NA; abundance: NA; v_gene: TRBV4-3; len: 15; j_gene: TRBJ1-1
CDR3aa: CAISLSQGADTQYF; CDR3nt: TGTGCCATCAGCCTCTCCCAGGGGGCAGATACGCAGTATTTT; d_gene: TRBD1; abundance: NA; v_gene: TRBV10-3; len: 14; j_gene: TRBJ2-3
CDR3aa: CASDPSTGEGGEQFF; CDR3nt: TGTGCCTCAGACCCCTCGACAGGGGAAGGCGGTGAGCAGTTCTTC; d_gene: TRBD1; abundance: NA; v_gene: TRBV9; len: 15; j_gene: TRBJ2-1
CDR3aa: CARRGASGGNPQETQYF; CDR3nt: TGTGCCCGACGTGGGGCTAGCGGGGGTAACCCCCAAGAGACCCAGTACTTC; d_gene: TRBD2; abundance: NA; v_gene: TRBV27; len: 17; j_gene: TRBJ2-5
CDR3aa: CASRNVAGSTDTQYF; CDR3nt: TGCGCCAGCAGGAACGTAGCGGGAAGCACAGATACGCAGTATTTT; d_gene: TRBD2; abundance: NA; v_gene: TRBV5-1; len: 15; j_gene: TRBJ2-3
CDR3aa: CSSSLTGNPTDTQYF; CDR3nt: TGTTCCAGCAGCTTAACCGGGAATCCCACAGATACGCAGTATTTT; d_gene: NA; abundance: NA; v_gene: TRBV7-9; len: 15; j_gene: TRBJ2-3
CDR3aa: CASSMDRGWAEAFF; CDR3nt: TGTGCCAGTAGTATGGACAGGGGATGGGCTGAAGCTTTCTTT; d_gene: TRBD1; abundance: NA; v_gene: TRBV19; len: 14; j_gene: TRBJ1-1
CDR3aa: CASSPSTGPYTQYF; CDR3nt: TGTGCCAGCTCACCATCTACTGGGCCTTATACGCAGTATTTT; d_gene: NA; abundance: NA; v_gene: TRBV18; len: 14; j_gene: TRBJ2-3
CDR3aa: CASSQGLAGYNEQFF; CDR3nt: TGTGCCAGCAGCCAAGGACTAGCGGGGTACAATGAGCAGTTCTTC; d_gene: NA; abundance: NA; v_gene: TRBV21-1; len: 15; j_gene: TRBJ2-1